This TCR beta chain was obtained from a study of Ad26.COV2.S vaccination and SARS-CoV-2 variants. Study-level results: The analyses of TCR breadth and depth may have understated the size of total T cell responses. Relative to placebo recipients, vaccine recipients exhibited elevated spike-specific TCR breadth.

TCRdb's table, derived via immunoSEQ multiplex PCR, lists solely in-frame clones and lacks some. The table shows about 350,000 clones, with around 92% occurring only once. This clone was counted a single time. Its specificity is not known. The CDR3 runs 15 residues. CDR1 and CDR2 (germline): ENHRY, SYGVKD. Trimming stripped 6 bases from V and 0 bases from J, with 12 bases between. The origin of this receptor is a human donor who had recovered from COVID-19. The chain uses TRBV10-3 and TRBJ1-5; D is possibly TRBD1 (6 bases). The sample in question was peripheral blood, obtained after recovery from COVID-19. The CDR3 loop reads CAIRGAGDSNQPQHF. The CDR3 DNA sequence: TGTGCCATCAGGGGGGCAGGGGATAGCAATCAGCCCCAGCATTTT.